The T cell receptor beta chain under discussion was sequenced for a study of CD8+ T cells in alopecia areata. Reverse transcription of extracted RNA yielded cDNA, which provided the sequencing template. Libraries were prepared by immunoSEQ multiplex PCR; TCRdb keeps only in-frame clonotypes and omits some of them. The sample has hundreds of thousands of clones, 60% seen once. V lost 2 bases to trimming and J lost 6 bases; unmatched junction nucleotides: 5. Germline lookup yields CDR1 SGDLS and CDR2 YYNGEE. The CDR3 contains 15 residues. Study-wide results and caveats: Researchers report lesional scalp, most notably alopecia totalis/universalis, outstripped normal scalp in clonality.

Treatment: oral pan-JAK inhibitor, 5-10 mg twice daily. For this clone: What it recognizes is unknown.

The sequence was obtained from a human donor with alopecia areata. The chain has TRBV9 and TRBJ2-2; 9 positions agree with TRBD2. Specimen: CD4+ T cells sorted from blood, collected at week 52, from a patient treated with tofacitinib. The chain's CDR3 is CASSVTGTSPGELFF. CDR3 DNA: TGTGCCAGCAGCGTCACCGGGACTAGCCCCGGGGAGCTGTTTTTT.